These T cell receptor beta chains were read from a single sample in a study of spatial heterogeneity in lung cancer. TCRdb fed the 5' RACE reads into MiXCR, producing one record per CDR3 protein. The table records tens of thousands of distinct CDR3 sequences, approximately 5% of them present only once. The sample in question was PBMCs, obtained at surgery. The receptors originated from a male donor with early-stage non-small cell lung cancer. Both conserved end residues are trimmed from each CDR3.

v_call cdr3_aa
TRBV7-6 ASSGGDYEQF
TRBV15 ATSRAGRSGANVLT
TRBV10-3 AISESTYKRGSYEQY
TRBV28 ASRLRDRAWRTEAF
TRBV5-4 ASSLTRGTEAF
TRBV6-5 ASSYGGQGVREQY
TRBV7-2 ASSLGQDQPQH
TRBV7-9 ASSPRTSGSIGEQF
TRBV29-1 SVRFQGRGYT
TRBV9 ASTRPGVETQY
TRBV5-1 ASSLEGLEYNEQF
TRBV28 ASSFPPRLAGNYNEQF
TRBV20-1 SASPGTGERQF
TRBV20-1 SARDPRGFDRVDQPQH
TRBV20-1 SASWTSYEQY
TRBV20-1 SARVPVPGLATEQY
TRBV2 ASRGQGGLAGPNPF
TRBV20-1 SAREASGAYEQY
TRBV30 AWSSAVGNTEAF
TRBV19 ASSPLAGGADTQY
TRBV5-4 ASSRGQQETQY
TRBV20-1 SARGLAEISTDTQY
TRBV7-2 ASSPRRGQETQY
TRBV7-9 ASSWGLLDADTQY
TRBV27 ASSLSRGNQPQH
TRBV28 ASSPILGRQSTDTQY
TRBV29-1 SVGGQGAFIDTQY
TRBV28 ASSLAGEYEQY
TRBV24-1 ATSDNGLAANYNEQF
TRBV7-8 ASSWGGAEQF
TRBV5-1 ASSLTPYDEQY
TRBV10-3 AIRDPGIIYEQY
TRBV20-1 SASIGAQYNQPQH
TRBV19 ASSRRDNSPLH
TRBV20-1 SASWGTSGRLQETQY
TRBV28 ASSLSLAQETQY
TRBV20-1 SAGDSYNEQF
TRBV3-1 ASSQRAKNIQY
TRBV14 ASSQFLDLGRNTQY
TRBV12-3/TRBV12-4 ASSFKTEAF
TRBV10-3 AISERSSYEQY
TRBV27 ASSPDAMGNQPQH
TRBV27 ASSFTGEKLF
TRBV5-1 ASSLGRGRGNEKLF
TRBV20-1 SATGTRYEQY
TRBV12-3/TRBV12-4 ASSLVFYEQY
TRBV10-3 AVPAREGGYT
TRBV5-6 ASSADRDHEQY